This is a list of T cell receptor beta chains from one sample in a study of blood T cell repertoires in COVID-19. The data were produced by immunoSEQ multiplex PCR, yet TCRdb's version contains in-frame clones alone and is incomplete. Of tens of thousands of clones in the sample, approximately 86% are singletons; the top ten hold about 6%. Sequenced sample: peripheral blood. These receptors all stem from a woman older than 75 with active or convalescent COVID-19. Each CDR3 is given with its conserved first and last residue. A D gene is named only where the DNA matches it firmly. Size tells how often a clone was seen (once, few, many) or the class of an expanded clone, and some rows leave it out.

>TRBV11-3|TRBJ2-7|15|NA|TRBD2
CASSLAASGSGEQYF
TGTGCCAGCAGCTTAGCGGCTAGCGGGAGTGGAGAGCAGTACTTC
>TRBV11-2|TRBJ1-3|17|few|TRBD1
CASSEGGQGLEGNTIYF
TGTGCCAGCAGCGAAGGGGGACAGGGGTTAGAAGGAAACACCATATATTTT
>TRBV28|TRBJ2-5|13|NA|NA
CASSSHVSETQYF
TGTGCCAGCAGTTCACACGTTTCGGAGACCCAGTACTTC
>TRBV19|TRBJ1-1|15|once|NA
CASNPFPGQGTEAFF
TGTGCCAGTAATCCTTTTCCTGGGCAGGGGACTGAAGCTTTCTTT
>TRBV10-3|TRBJ2-3|21|NA|TRBD2
CAISPPPTSGGAGLSTDTQYF
TGTGCCATCAGTCCCCCTCCGACTAGCGGGGGGGCCGGGTTAAGCACAGATACGCAGTATTTT
>TRBV27|TRBJ2-6|16|once|TRBD1
CASSRQGAPGANVLTF
TGTGCCAGCAGTCGACAGGGGGCCCCTGGCGCCAACGTCCTGACTTTC
>TRBV5-6|TRBJ2-7|14|NA|NA
CASSSTPSSYEQYF
TGTGCCAGCAGCTCCACCCCTAGCTCCTACGAGCAGTACTTC
>TRBV19|TRBJ2-2|15|NA|TRBD2
CASSILAGATGELFF
TGTGCCAGTAGTATACTAGCGGGAGCCACCGGGGAGCTGTTTTTT
>TRBV24-1|TRBJ1-5|16|NA|NA
CATSDGTGIGNQPQHF
TGTGCCACCAGTGATGGTACAGGGATTGGAAATCAGCCCCAGCATTTT
>TRBV6-5|TRBJ2-5|16|NA|TRBD2
CASSYSARTSAETQYF
TGTGCCAGCAGTTACTCGGCCCGGACTAGCGCGGAGACCCAGTACTTC
>TRBV7-2|TRBJ1-2|15|NA|TRBD1
CASSRRGTGYRGYTF
TGTGCCAGCAGCCGCCGGGGGACAGGGTACAGGGGCTACACCTTC
>TRBV5-1|TRBJ1-1|14|NA|NA
CASSWDAGVTEAFF
TGCGCCAGCAGCTGGGACGCGGGGGTCACTGAAGCTTTCTTT
>TRBV28|TRBJ2-7|14|NA|NA
CASSLARGIYEQYF
TGTGCCAGCAGTTTGGCCAGGGGAATCTACGAGCAGTACTTC
>TRBV28|TRBJ2-7|13|NA|NA
CASSPPSSAVQYF
TGTGCCAGCTCGCCCCCATCTAGCGCAGTGCAGTACTTC
>TRBV13|TRBJ2-5|16|NA|TRBD2
CASSLGRTSGGETQYF
TGTGCCAGCAGCTTAGGGAGGACTAGCGGGGGAGAGACCCAGTACTTC
>TRBV18|TRBJ1-5|14|NA|TRBD1
CASSPLQGNQPQHF
TGTGCCAGCTCACCCTTACAGGGGAATCAGCCCCAGCATTTT
>TRBV6-5|TRBJ2-1|14|NA|NA
CASNSQDSYNEQFF
TGTGCCAGCAACTCACAGGACTCCTACAATGAGCAGTTCTTC
>TRBV6-2/TRBV6-3|TRBJ2-1|17|NA|TRBD2
CASSPRTSGTSYNEQFF
TGTGCCAGCAGCCCCCGGACTAGCGGGACGTCGTACAATGAGCAGTTCTTC
>TRBV30|TRBJ2-3|14|once|NA
CAWSGGASTDTQYF
TGTGCCTGGAGTGGAGGTGCCTCCACAGATACGCAGTATTTT
>TRBV2|TRBJ2-5|14|NA|TRBD2
CASSELAGVETQYF
TGTGCCAGCAGTGAACTAGCGGGAGTAGAGACCCAGTACTTC
>TRBV7-2|TRBJ2-7|12|NA|NA
CASSLVVGEQYF
TGTGCCAGCAGCTTAGTCGTCGGCGAGCAGTACTTC
>TRBV6-5|TRBJ1-5|15|NA|NA
CASRPGLTGQGPQHF
TGTGCCAGCAGGCCAGGGCTGACAGGCCAGGGGCCCCAGCATTTT
>TRBV18|TRBJ1-1|13|NA|NA
CASSTSEEAEAFF
TGTGCCAGCTCAACCAGTGAGGAAGCTGAAGCTTTCTTT
>TRBV28|TRBJ1-5|14|NA|NA
CASSFGTLDQPQHF
TGTGCCAGCAGTTTCGGGACACTGGATCAGCCCCAGCATTTT
>TRBV10-3|TRBJ1-4|13|NA|TRBD1
CATTGATNEKLFF
TGTGCCACCACAGGGGCTACTAATGAAAAACTGTTTTTT
>TRBV1|TRBJ2-7|18|NA|NA
CTSSQERGGRVTPYEQYF
TGCACCAGCAGCCAAGAGCGGGGAGGGCGGGTAACCCCCTACGAGCAGTACTTC
>TRBV2|TRBJ1-1|15|NA|TRBD1
CASLSRDRGNTEAFF
TGTGCCAGCTTAAGCCGGGACAGGGGCAACACTGAAGCTTTCTTT
>TRBV5-6|TRBJ2-1|14|NA|NA
CASSLLGRVDEQFF
TGTGCCAGCAGCTTGCTGGGCAGGGTCGATGAGCAGTTCTTC
>TRBV28|TRBJ1-6|17|NA|NA
CASSSLPGRTYNSPLHF
TGTGCCAGCAGTTCTTTACCGGGTCGTACGTATAATTCACCCCTCCACTTT
>TRBV28|TRBJ2-1|17|NA|TRBD2
CASSLRGTSGFYNEQFF
TGTGCCAGCAGTTTAAGGGGGACTAGCGGATTCTACAATGAGCAGTTCTTC
>TRBV19|TRBJ2-3|16|NA|NA
CASSIGTQELTDTQYF
TGTGCCAGTAGTATAGGGACACAAGAACTCACAGATACGCAGTATTTT
>TRBV11-3|TRBJ2-3|15|few|TRBD2
CASSLEGGPTDTQYF
TGTGCCAGCAGCTTAGAGGGAGGGCCCACAGATACGCAGTATTTT
>TRBV3-1/TRBV3-2|TRBJ2-1|18|NA|TRBD2
CASSLMRALAGGSAGQFF
TGTGCCAGCAGCCTCATGAGGGCTCTAGCGGGGGGTTCCGCGGGGCAGTTCTTC
>TRBV5-1|TRBJ2-7|13|NA|NA
CASSLSQEYEQYF
TGCGCCAGCAGCTTGTCCCAGGAATACGAGCAGTACTTC
>TRBV19|TRBJ2-1|15|NA|TRBD2
CASSSGGFAYNEQFF
TGTGCCAGTAGTTCCGGGGGGTTCGCCTACAATGAGCAGTTCTTC
>TRBV27|TRBJ1-1|14|NA|NA
CASGPNRVGTEAFF
TGTGCCAGCGGGCCCAACAGGGTCGGGACTGAAGCTTTCTTT
>TRBV18|TRBJ1-4|15|NA|NA
CASSPSRTGNEKLFF
TGTGCCAGCTCACCCTCTCGGACGGGGAATGAAAAACTGTTTTTT
>TRBV12-5|TRBJ2-1|16|NA|TRBD2
CASGLTSASSYNEQFF
TGTGCTAGTGGCCTGACTAGCGCAAGCTCCTACAATGAGCAGTTCTTC
>TRBV6-5|TRBJ2-7|13|NA|TRBD1
CANKDRGSGEQYF
TGTGCCAACAAGGACAGGGGATCGGGTGAGCAGTACTTC
>TRBV6-2/TRBV6-3|TRBJ2-1|15|once|NA
CASSYGLPGSNEQFF
TGTGCCAGCAGTTACGGTCTACCCGGGTCCAATGAGCAGTTCTTC
>TRBV4-3|TRBJ1-1|15|NA|NA
CASSQELQVNTEAFF
TGCGCCAGCAGCCAAGAATTGCAGGTGAACACTGAAGCTTTCTTT
>TRBV27|TRBJ2-3|17|NA|TRBD2
CASRTRTSGRNTDTQYF
TGTGCCAGCAGGACTAGGACTAGCGGGAGAAACACAGATACGCAGTATTTT
>TRBV4-1|TRBJ2-7|16|NA|NA
CASSQDPRGVVYEQYF
TGCGCCAGCAGCCAAGATCCCAGGGGTGTAGTATACGAGCAGTACTTC
>TRBV7-9|TRBJ2-3|14|NA|NA
CASSPRDLRDTQYF
TGTGCCAGCAGCCCCAGGGACTTGAGAGATACGCAGTATTTT
>TRBV6-2/TRBV6-3|TRBJ2-1|13|NA|TRBD1
CASSRGQGNEQFF
TGTGCCAGCAGCAGGGGGCAAGGGAATGAGCAGTTCTTC
>TRBV5-4|TRBJ1-2|16|few|TRBD1
CASSFRTGGPRDGYTF
TGTGCCAGCAGCTTCAGGACAGGAGGGCCTCGGGATGGCTACACCTTC
>TRBV12-1|TRBJ2-4|17|NA|NA
CASSFLHSGTEENIQYF
TGTGCCAGCAGCTTTTTACACTCAGGGACAGAGGAAAACATTCAGTACTTC
>TRBV5-1|TRBJ2-3|15|NA|TRBD2
CASGYGTSGRDTQYF
TGCGCCAGCGGCTACGGGACTAGCGGCCGGGATACGCAGTATTTT
>TRBV24-1|TRBJ2-2|15|NA|NA
CATSDPSGTPGELFF
TGTGCCACCAGTGATCCCTCCGGGACTCCCGGGGAGCTGTTTTTT
>TRBV4-2|TRBJ2-7|15|NA|TRBD2
CASSQGLAGAYEQYF
TGTGCCAGCAGCCAAGGACTAGCGGGGGCCTACGAGCAGTACTTC
>TRBV3-1/TRBV3-2|TRBJ2-1|11|NA|TRBD2
CASGFGRAWFF
TGTGCCAGCGGCTTCGGGAGGGCATGGTTCTTC
>TRBV6-5|TRBJ2-7|15|NA|TRBD2
CASSYSFSGGYEQYF
TGTGCCAGCAGTTACTCGTTCAGCGGGGGGTACGAGCAGTACTTC
>TRBV3-1/TRBV3-2|TRBJ2-7|13|NA|TRBD1
CASSRGQGNEQYF
TGTGCCAGCAGTCGCGGACAGGGAAACGAGCAGTACTTC
>TRBV18|TRBJ2-5|16|NA|TRBD1
CASSPQGAIPRETQYF
TGTGCCAGCTCACCACAGGGGGCGATCCCCCGTGAGACCCAGTACTTC
>TRBV2|TRBJ1-2|15|NA|TRBD1
CASRTGGPLLYGYTF
TGTGCCAGCAGGACAGGGGGCCCCCTACTCTATGGCTACACCTTC
>TRBV18|TRBJ1-6|15|NA|TRBD1
CASSPLQGENSPLHF
TGTGCCAGCTCACCACTTCAGGGGGAAAATTCACCCCTCCACTTT
>TRBV5-1|TRBJ1-1|14|NA|NA
CASSFTALNTEAFF
TGCGCCAGCAGCTTCACAGCCTTGAACACTGAAGCTTTCTTT
>TRBV19|TRBJ2-5|15|medium-sized|TRBD2
CASSIGAGLAETQYF
TGTGCCAGTAGTATCGGCGCGGGACTAGCGGAGACCCAGTACTTC
>TRBV6-6|TRBJ2-2|16|NA|TRBD1
CASSGQGFAWTGELFF
TGTGCCAGCAGTGGACAGGGTTTTGCGTGGACCGGGGAGCTGTTTTTT